This T cell receptor beta chain was captured by sequencing in a study of T cell responses to AZD1222 COVID-19 vaccine. Whole-study results and caveats: Recipients of AZD1222 seropositive at baseline numbered only six or seven. Donors in the cohort were predominantly white British and more often female, and clonal diversity was possibly underestimated. Variant regions that are unmutated are reportedly the target of nearly half of spike-specific TCRs.

V shed 2 bases and J shed 1 base, with 8 bases lying between them. Germline V CDR1 and CDR2: MNHEY, SVGAGI. This CDR3 region has 14 residues. As to this clone: Its target is unknown.

TCRdb's copy holds only in-frame clones and misses some; the assay was immunoSEQ multiplex PCR. This sample has approximately 150,000 clones, with approximately 88% found just once. The sequenced sample was peripheral blood, obtained on day 0 of AZD1222 vaccination. The chain couples TRBV6-5 to TRBJ2-5, with D perhaps TRBD2 (6 bases). This clonotype originated in an adult in good health. This CDR3 is CASSYGGVQETQYF. The CDR3 DNA sequence: TGTGCCAGCAGTTACGGCGGGGTCCAAGAGACCCAGTACTTC.